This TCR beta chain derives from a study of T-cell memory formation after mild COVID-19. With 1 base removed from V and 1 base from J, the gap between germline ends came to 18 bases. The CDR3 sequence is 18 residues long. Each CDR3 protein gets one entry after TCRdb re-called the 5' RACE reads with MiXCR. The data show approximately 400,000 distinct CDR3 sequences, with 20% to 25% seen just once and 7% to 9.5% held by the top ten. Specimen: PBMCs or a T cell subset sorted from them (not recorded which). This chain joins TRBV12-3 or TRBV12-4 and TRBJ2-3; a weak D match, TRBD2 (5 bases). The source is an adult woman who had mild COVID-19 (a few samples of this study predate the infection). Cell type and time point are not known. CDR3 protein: CASSLGRRAARRTDTQYF. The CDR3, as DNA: TGTGCCAGCAGTTTAGGGCGGAGAGCGGCCCGACGCACAGATACGCAGTATTTT.